This note documents a single T cell receptor (beta chain) sequence. The data originate from a study of blood T cell repertoires in COVID-19. The overall study: Researchers got acute and convalescent COVID-19 samples from the United States, Italy and Spain. Sample material is recorded as cDNA or gDNA derived from T cells, B-cell-depleted T cells, or PBMCs.

The CDR3 sequence is 15 residues long. V shed 0 bases and J shed 2 bases, with 8 bases lying between them. Germline V gene data show CDR1 as LGHDT and CDR2 as YNNKEL (reference sequence). How the authors handled the data: By means of reference gene primer amplification, nucleated cell counts were estimated. Clones were sequenced by immunoSEQ multiplex PCR, and TCRdb holds only the in-frame ones, with some missing. The V and J calls and clone size are taken from that table; D and trimming were inferred from the DNA. The table includes about 140,000 clones, roughly 80% detected once. The TCR comes from a human donor in a cohort sampled during active COVID-19. This chain connects TRBV3-1 (or the pseudogene TRBV3-2) to TRBJ1-5; unclear D gene. The sample was peripheral blood. The CDR3 protein is CASSQDNSRNQPQHF. The CDR3 DNA follows: TGTGCCAGCAGCCAAGATAACAGTCGCAATCAGCCCCAGCATTTT.